What follows describes a single TCR beta chain. Participants' reported clinical history set cohort assignment. This table comes from immunoSEQ multiplex PCR, and its TCRdb copy is limited to in-frame clones, with some not included. The sample consists of around 300,000 clones, 88% of them appearing once. V was trimmed by 0 bases and J by 8 bases, leaving 16 bases between them. Germline CDR1 LGHDT, CDR2 YNNKEL (reference sequence). The CDR3 contains 15 residues. The sample belongs to a study of blood T cell repertoires in COVID-19. The TCR originated in a woman younger than 45 who had recovered from COVID-19. Sequenced material: PBMCs or T cells enriched from blood (not recorded which). The rearrangement links TRBV3-1 (or the pseudogene TRBV3-2) to TRBJ2-5; D is uncertain. CDR3 sequence: CASSQDLGPLFTQYF. CDR3 in DNA: TGTGCCAGCAGCCAAGATCTTGGGCCCCTCTTCACCCAGTACTTC.